This T cell receptor beta chain comes out of a study of cytomegalovirus exposure and HLA in healthy donors. Study results and limitations: In a later analysis, parvovirus B19, influenza, CMV and Epstein-Barr virus appeared linked to several top co-occurrence clusters.

PCR involved 60 Vbeta and 13 Jbeta primers. Sequenced by immunoSEQ multiplex PCR; TCRdb stores in-frame clones only, minus some. The sample lists 85,000 to 90,000 clones, 67% occurring once. With regard to this clone: Its specificity is unknown.

This TCR was recovered from a man aged 25 to 40 in good health and CMV-seronegative. Source material: PBMCs.

The CDR3 DNA reads as TGTGCCAGCAGCTCCCGGACAGGAACTCAATACAATGAGCAGTTCTTC. Encoded protein: CASSSRTGTQYNEQFF. The chain has TRBV9 and TRBJ2-1; 7 positions match TRBD1. V trimming: 4 bases; J trimming: 4 bases; junction bases outside the gene matches: 11. This CDR3 comprises 16 residues. Germline CDR1 reads SGDLS; CDR2 reads YYNGEE.